These 9 T cell receptor beta chains were all obtained from the same sample, sequenced in a study of tumor and adjacent non-tumor tissue in lung cancer. No cell sorting was done before RNA was extracted from the tissue. Three rounds of nested PCR, following a modified ARM-PCR protocol, produced the TCRbeta library. One entry per CDR3 protein, called by TCRdb with MiXCR from the multiplex PCR reads. The sample lists tens of thousands of distinct CDR3 sequences, just under 60% occurring once. The sample taken for sequencing was lung tumor tissue. Source of these receptors: a man aged 50-60 years with non-small cell lung cancer.

This rearrangement joins TRBV28 to TRBJ2-4; tentatively, D is TRBD1 (5 bases). V was pared by 1 base and J by 2 bases, with 9 bases between. CDR1 is MDHEN, CDR2 SYDVKM, per germline. This CDR3 is 15 amino acids long. CDR3 loop: CASSLYRGTKNIQYF. As DNA, the CDR3 is TGTGCCAGCAGTTTATATAGGGGCACCAAAAACATTCAGTACTTC.

A remark on this clonotype: One end of the junction does not line up with germline, which may come from a read error. The chain couples TRBV4-2 to TRBJ2-7, with D uncertain. The CDR3 is 13 residues long. Germline-derived CDR1 and CDR2 are LGHNA and YNFKEQ. The CDR3 protein is CAGSQDVAYELYF. The CDR3 DNA follows: TGTGCCGGCAGCCAAGATGTAGCCTACGAGCTGTACTTC.

On this clonotype itself: The CDR3 carries no conserved terminal phenylalanine or tryptophan, so it likely arises from a read error. The chain links TRBV20-1 to TRBJ2-1; 9 bases align to TRBD2. Germline V gene sequence: CDR1 DFQATT, CDR2 SNEGSKA (reference sequence). This CDR3 comprises 15 residues. Trimming cost V 4 bases and J 2 bases; bases outside gene matches: 6. The chain's CDR3 is CSATGSGRTYNEQFS. The CDR3 region has the DNA TGCAGTGCTACCGGTAGCGGGAGAACCTACAATGAGCAGTTCTCC.

Concerning this clonotype itself: One base away lies a much larger clone, so this may be a sequencing read error. V is TRBV4-1 and J is TRBJ2-7; D gene uncertain. There are 15 residues in the CDR3. V was shortened by 3 bases and J by 1 base, with 13 bases between the two germline ends. Germline V gene lookup returns CDR1 MGHRA and CDR2 YSYEKL. For the CDR3, the DNA is TGCGCCAGCAGCCACCTAGGACCAACGTCCTACGAGCAGTACTTC. It yields the protein CASSHLGPTSYEQYF.

This clonotype was observed many times. The V call is TRBV29-1, the J call TRBJ2-4; TRBD1 matches 7 bases. Germline V lookup: CDR1 SQVTM, CDR2 ANQGSEA. Unmatched junction bases numbered 15, after V lost 6 bases and J lost 1 base. There are 17 residues in the CDR3. The CDR3 protein is CSVTGTVESFAKNIQYF. DNA for the CDR3: TGCAGCGTCACCGGGACAGTGGAAAGTTTTGCCAAAAACATTCAGTACTTC.

In regard to this clonotype: A much larger clonotype is one base distant, so this may be a read error. This chain links TRBV12-5 with TRBJ1-5, with 12 bases matching TRBD1. This CDR3 region has 18 residues. Germline-derived CDR1 and CDR2 are LGHNT and FRNRAP. The junction had 9 bases not matched to a gene; V was cut back by 5 bases and J by 1 base. This CDR3 reads CASGHYGGQGASNQPQHF. Written as DNA, the CDR3 is TGTGCTAGTGGTCACTATGGGGGACAGGGGGCAAGCAATCAGCCCCAGCATTTT.

Worth noting for this clonotype: This may come from a read error, since a much larger clone is one base off. This CDR3 reads CASSNELNEQFF. CDR3 coding DNA: TGTGCCAGCAGTAACGAACTCAATGAGCAGTTCTTC. This rearrangement joins TRBV6-4 to TRBJ2-1; D is ambiguous. V lost 5 bases and J 6 bases, leaving 8 bases between the germline ends. The germline gives CDR1 MRHNA, CDR2 SNTAGT. This CDR3 is built from 12 residues.

V usage is TRBV7-9 and J usage is TRBJ1-1, with a tentative D call TRBD1 (5 bases). The CDR3 is made up of 14 amino acids. Trimming pared 8 bases from V and 9 bases from J, leaving 22 bases between. Germline-derived CDR1 and CDR2 are SEHNR and FQNEAQ (reference sequence). The CDR3 here is CASGWGGVENQAFF. Here the CDR3 DNA reads TGTGCCAGCGGCTGGGGGGGGGTAGAAAACCAAGCTTTCTTT.

The chain carries TRBV5-1 and TRBJ2-5, with 8 positions matching TRBD1. CDR1 is SGHRS, CDR2 YFSETQ, per germline. There are 14 residues in the CDR3. Trimming cost V 4 bases and J 7 bases; bases outside gene matches: 9. CDR3 DNA: TGCGCCAGCAGCCTTGGACAGGGTCGAGGGACCCAGTACTTC. It codes for CASSLGQGRGTQYF. Filled out from reference TRBV5-1 and TRBJ2-5, the complete variable domain reads KAGVTQTPRYLIKTRGQQVTLSCSPISGHRSVSWYQQTPGQGLQFLFEYFSETQRNKGNFPGRFSGRQFSNSRSEMNVSTLELGDSALYLCASSLGQGRGTQYFGPGTRLLVL.